The 10 T cell receptor beta chains below come from one sample, sequenced in a study of T cell repertoires in aging, cancer and after chemotherapy. The template was genomic DNA from peripheral blood, not RNA. TRB rearrangements spanning V, D and J were amplified using mixed TRB-A/B primers. TCRdb fed the multiplex PCR reads into MiXCR, producing one record per CDR3 protein. The table records thousands of distinct CDR3 sequences, about 26% of them present only once. Material for sequencing was blood. The receptors shown here come from a human donor in good health.

This chain connects TRBV6-5 to TRBJ1-5; tentative D call: TRBD1 (6 bases). V dropped 6 bases and J dropped 0 bases, with 27 bases sitting between them. Germline CDR1 reads MNHEY; CDR2 reads SVGAGI. The CDR3 consists of 20 residues. The CDR3 nucleotides read TGTGCCAGCAGCCCAGGGGAGGGCCCAACCGATTTTTATAGCAATCAGCCCCAGCATTTT. Translation: CASSPGEGPTDFYSNQPQHF.

J is TRBJ2-2 and V is TRBV12-3 or TRBV12-4; 8 nucleotides agree with TRBD2. With V trimmed by 5 bases and J by 6 bases, 5 bases remained unmatched. The CDR3 length is 14 residues. CDR3 in amino acids: CASSPRGGAGELFF. The CDR3, as DNA: TGTGCCAGCAGTCCTCGGGGGGGGGCCGGGGAGCTGTTTTTT.

In nucleotides, the CDR3 is TGTGCCACCAGCGGGACTAGCGGGGGAGCCTACAATGAGCAGTTCTTC. Its protein is CATSGTSGGAYNEQFF. This chain connects TRBV15 to TRBJ2-1; 14 bases match TRBD2. With 5 bases clipped from V and 2 bases from J, the junction kept 2 bases outside the gene matches. CDR1 and CDR2 from the germline V gene are LNHNV and YYDKDF (reference sequence). This CDR3 is 16 amino acids long.

This clonotype is medium-sized by share. The chain carries TRBV29-1 and TRBJ1-1; D ambiguous. The CDR3 contains 13 residues. From germline, CDR1 is SQVTM and CDR2 ANQGSEA. V was clipped by 5 bases and J by 0 bases, with 10 bases between them. CDR3 in amino acids: CSVCLSVNTEAFF. The CDR3 bases are TGCAGCGTTTGTCTCTCGGTGAACACTGAAGCTTTCTTT.

By its share, this clonotype is medium-sized. The chain uses TRBV19 and TRBJ2-1; 7 positions agree with TRBD1. The CDR3 has 15 amino acids. The V and J ends lost 2 bases and 4 bases, in that order; junction bases with no gene match: 5. Germline-derived CDR1 and CDR2 are LNHDA and SQIVND (reference sequence). Written as DNA, the CDR3 is TGTGCCAGTAGTATAAACAGGGGCCCTTACAATGAGCAGTTCTTC. Protein sequence: CASSINRGPYNEQFF. The full variable domain, with the rest looked up from reference TRBV19 and TRBJ2-1, is DGGITQSPKYLFRKEGQNVTLSCEQNLNHDAMYWYRQDPGQGLRLIYYSQIVNDFQKGDIAEGYSVSREKKESFPLTVTSAQKNPTAFYLCASSINRGPYNEQFFGPGTRLTVL.

A word on this clonotype: A much larger clone sits a single nucleotide away, making a read error possible. The chain recombines TRBV6-1 with TRBJ2-3, with 8 nucleotides matching TRBD2. The CDR3 extends over 17 amino acids. CDR1 and CDR2 from the germline V gene are MNHNS and SASEGT. V lost 5 bases to trimming and J lost 4 bases; unmatched junction nucleotides: 14. The CDR3 reads CASSYSSGGGTPDTQYF. The CDR3 coding sequence is TGTGCCAGCAGTTACTCGAGTGGCGGGGGGACCCCAGATACGCAGTATTTT.

Note on this clonotype: Just one base apart from a much larger clone, this may be a read error. The CDR3 loop is CASSSHGTSYDQYF. DNA of the CDR3: TGTGCCAGCAGCTCACACGGGACCTCCTACGATCAGTACTTC. This rearrangement joins TRBV5-5 to TRBJ2-7, with D perhaps TRBD1 or TRBD2 (5 bases each). CDR1 SGHKS and CDR2 YYEKEE come from the germline V gene (reference sequence). CDR3 size: 14 residues.

By share, this clonotype counts as medium-sized (0.01 to 0.1%). This rearrangement joins TRBV7-2 to TRBJ2-3; the D is unclear. CDR3 length: 14 residues. The germline V and J ends were trimmed by 5 bases and 0 bases, with 9 bases remaining between them. Germline V gene sequence: CDR1 SGHTA, CDR2 FQGNSA. CDR3 residues: CASSAGPSTDTQYF. The CDR3 region has the DNA TGTGCCAGCAGCGCCGGACCCAGCACAGATACGCAGTATTTT.

This clonotype is termed medium-sized (0.01 to 0.1%). The rearrangement links TRBV30 to TRBJ1-1, with 8 positions matching TRBD1. Germline CDR1 is GTSNPN and CDR2 is SVGIG (reference sequence). This CDR3 region has 14 residues. V trimming: 5 bases; J trimming: 7 bases; junction bases outside the gene matches: 12. As DNA, the CDR3 is TGTGCCTGGTTTCCGGACAGGGCGTATGGTGAAGCTTTCTTT. As protein: CAWFPDRAYGEAFF. The variable domain in full, with the rest retrieved from reference TRBV30 and TRBJ1-1, is SQTIHQWPATLVQPVGSPLSLECTVEGTSNPNLYWYRQAAGRGLQLLFYSVGIGQISSEVPQNLSASRPQDRQFILSSKKLLLSDSGFYLCAWFPDRAYGEAFFGQGTRLTVV.

This clonotype is termed medium-sized (0.01 to 0.1%). This chain uses TRBV19 with TRBJ1-2; D uncertain. The V gene's germline CDR1 is LNHDA and CDR2 SQIVND (reference sequence). With 1 base removed from V and 8 bases from J, the gap between germline ends came to 14 bases. The length of the CDR3 is 14 residues. The CDR3 reads CASSIGPGLRGYTF. In DNA, the CDR3 is TGTGCCAGTAGTATAGGGCCCGGGCTGAGAGGCTACACCTTC.